Below, 16 T cell receptor beta chains from the same sample are listed, as sequenced in a study of CD8 T cells in Susac syndrome. RNA amounts of 0.5 to 1 ug underwent reverse transcription with random hexamers. One entry per CDR3 protein, called by TCRdb with MiXCR from the immunoSEQ multiplex PCR reads. The sample lists a few hundred thousand distinct CDR3 sequences, 95% occurring once. Sequencing was done on a sample of CD4+ T cells from PBMCs. These receptors came from a human donor with multiple sclerosis.

The genes are TRBV4-1 and TRBJ2-1, with 10 bases that match TRBD2. The CDR3 is 15 residues long. Per germline, CDR1 MGHRA and CDR2 YSYEKL. V lost 2 bases and J lost 6; bases outside the gene matches: 4. CDR3 sequence (DNA): TGCGCCAGCAGCCAACGGACTAGCGGACTCAATGAGCAGTTCTTC. It specifies CASSQRTSGLNEQFF.

V is TRBV20-1 and J is TRBJ2-2; TRBD1 or TRBD2 may be the D gene (5 bases each). The CDR3 covers 17 residues. Germline CDR1 DFQATT, CDR2 SNEGSKA (reference sequence). V lost 5 bases, J lost 0 bases, and 19 bases lay in between. The CDR3 coding sequence is TGCAGTGCTCTACCCTTGAGGGGAGTGCCGAACACCGGGGAGCTGTTTTTT. The encoded protein is CSALPLRGVPNTGELFF.

This chain joins TRBV2 and TRBJ1-2; perhaps TRBD1 as D (5 bases). V lost 6 bases, J lost 7 bases, and 15 bases lay in between. This CDR3 has 13 amino acids. CDR1 is SNHLY, CDR2 FYNNEI, per germline. CDR3 sequence (DNA): TGTGCCAGCAGCCTTGGTTCAGGGTTTGGCTACACCTTC. Translating gives CASSLGSGFGYTF.

The V and J genes are TRBV3-1 and TRBJ1-2, with D possibly matching TRBD1 (5 bases). CDR3 length: 13 residues. Germline CDR1 LGHDT, CDR2 YNNKEL (reference sequence). Between the trimmed V and J ends, which lost 1 base and 8 bases, there was a span of 11 bases. CDR3 in amino acids: CASSQGGDGGYTF. The CDR3 DNA is TGTGCCAGCAGCCAAGGGGGGGACGGCGGCTACACCTTC.

V and J are TRBV15 and TRBJ2-1; 10 nucleotides line up with TRBD2. This CDR3 is 16 amino acids long. The V gene's germline CDR1 is LNHNV and CDR2 YYDKDF (reference sequence). Losses at the gene ends were 0 bases for V and 7 bases for J; bases not matched to a gene: 6. This CDR3 reads CATSRDPSGSGNEQFF. The CDR3 region has the DNA TGTGCCACCAGCAGAGATCCTAGCGGGAGCGGTAATGAGCAGTTCTTC.

The chain uses TRBV6-6 and TRBJ1-1; D gene ambiguous. This CDR3 has 11 amino acids. The germline V gene encodes CDR1 MNHNY and CDR2 SVGAGI (reference sequence). Trimming took off 6 bases at V and 11 bases at J, with 13 bases between the two ends. CDR3 loop: CASRGGGRAFF. For the CDR3, the DNA is TGTGCCAGCAGGGGAGGAGGGAGGGCTTTCTTT.

CDR3: CASTRQGGLYEQYF. The CDR3 coding sequence is TGTGCCAGCACCCGACAGGGCGGTTTGTACGAGCAGTACTTC. The chain is built from TRBV2 and TRBJ2-7, with TRBD1 matching 7 bases. The CDR3 runs 14 residues. The V and J ends lost 7 bases and 4 bases, in that order; junction bases with no gene match: 10. Per germline, CDR1 SNHLY and CDR2 FYNNEI.

CDR3 sequence reads: CASSTLDVVGGYTF. The CDR3 nucleotides are TGTGCCAGTTCCACCCTAGACGTGGTGGGTGGCTACACCTTC. The genes are TRBV14 and TRBJ1-2; D is undetermined. Germline lookup yields CDR1 SGHDN and CDR2 FVKESK. CDR3 size: 14 residues. V dropped 9 bases and J dropped 7 bases, with 21 bases sitting between them.

This clonotype showed up just once. This rearrangement joins TRBV5-4 to TRBJ2-7; D possibly corresponds to TRBD2 (6 bases). V was clipped by 9 bases and J by 5 bases, with 21 bases between them. CDR1 is SGHNT, CDR2 YYREEE, per germline (reference sequence). The CDR3 contains 14 residues. The CDR3 is CANARELWVDEQYF. The CDR3 nucleotides read TGTGCCAACGCACGGGAGCTTTGGGTAGACGAGCAGTACTTC.

This chain links TRBV18 with TRBJ1-2; maybe TRBD1 (5 bases). The CDR3 is 15 amino acids. The V gene lost 3 bases and the J gene lost 2 bases, with 13 bases spanning the gap. Looked up from germline, CDR1 is KGHSH and CDR2 is LQKENI. CDR3 in amino acids: CASSPIETVNYGYTF. CDR3 nucleotides: TGTGCCAGCTCACCTATCGAGACAGTAAACTATGGCTACACCTTC.

The chain recombines TRBV7-9 with TRBJ1-1, with D tentatively TRBD1 (5 bases). Germline lookup yields CDR1 SEHNR and CDR2 FQNEAQ (reference sequence). The CDR3 is 17 amino acids. Trimming removed 1 base from V and 3 bases from J, with 18 bases in between. CDR3 coding DNA: TGTGCCAGCAGCTTAGATTATGGACACACGAAGGACACTGAAGCTTTCTTT. Residues: CASSLDYGHTKDTEAFF.

The rearrangement links TRBV29-1 to TRBJ2-7; TRBD1 matches at 7 bases. The CDR3 contains 12 residues. With V trimmed by 5 bases and J by 2 bases, 3 bases remained unmatched. CDR1 and CDR2 (germline): SQVTM, ANQGSEA. In DNA, the CDR3 is TGCAGCGTTCGACAGGGAGCCTACGAGCAGTACTTC. Its translation: CSVRQGAYEQYF.

The chain has TRBV7-2 and TRBJ2-1; D is uncertain. Germline V lookup: CDR1 SGHTA, CDR2 FQGNSA. This CDR3 region has 13 residues. V was cut by 4 bases and J by 9 bases, with 13 bases left in between. CDR3 sequence reads: CASSSYYMREQFF. In DNA, the CDR3 is TGTGCCAGCAGCTCATATTACATGCGTGAGCAGTTCTTC.

The gene calls are TRBV25-1 and TRBJ2-7; a possible D gene is TRBD2 (6 bases). There are 15 residues in the CDR3. Trimming removed 4 bases at V and 2 bases at J, with 15 bases between. Germline assignment: CDR1 MGHDK and CDR2 SYGVNS. CDR3 nucleotides: TGTGCCAGCAGTGCACCGAGGGGAGGCCCCTACGAGCAGTACTTC. It codes for CASSAPRGGPYEQYF.

V is TRBV4-1 and J is TRBJ1-1; D not certain. The germline V gene encodes CDR1 MGHRA and CDR2 YSYEKL. CDR3 length equals 14 residues. V was shortened by 0 bases and J by 4 bases, with 9 bases between the two germline ends. The CDR3 nucleotides are TGCGCCAGCAGCCAAGAAGAAGTGGGCACTGAAGCTTTCTTT. It encodes CASSQEEVGTEAFF.

J is TRBJ2-4 and V is TRBV19; D not certain. Per germline, CDR1 LNHDA and CDR2 SQIVND (reference sequence). Deletions cut 2 bases from V and 1 base from J, with 9 bases between. This CDR3 has 15 amino acids. CDR3 DNA sequence: TGTGCCAGTAGTATAATGGGTTACGCCAAAAACATTCAGTACTTC. Its translation: CASSIMGYAKNIQYF.